This T cell receptor beta chain was observed in a study of cytomegalovirus exposure and HLA in healthy donors (dated by TCRdb to the late 2010s). Background for the entire study: According to an earlier analysis of around 600 of the donors, about 179 million T cells yielded 95 million to 140 million unique TCR beta sequences and 276 Gb of sequence data. About 300 gigabases of sequencing data and approximately 80 million unique TCR sequences were included in an early release covering 550 to 650 HLA-typed donors. An earlier analysis of approximately 500 of the donors applied high-throughput TCR beta sequencing to assess whether each TCR beta V gene segment acted as functional or pseudogenic. Besides the first cohort of roughly 640 subjects, a separate validation cohort made up of roughly 120 different subjects was used. Roughly five DR-DQ haplotypes were treated as single units for association and clustering because of strong linkage in the cohort. A later genetic analysis used genome-wide SNP genotypes for about three fifths of the 666 donors, treating that subset as a discovery cohort. HLA typing covered class I and class II loci at four-digit resolution. The study was designed to test whether signatures of past pathogen exposure could be identified by cataloging public T cell receptors. The T cell repertoires of around 670 subjects were profiled by immunosequencing and related to cytomegalovirus serostatus. Every repertoire in the discovery cohort had been generated on one and the same sequencing platform. In the later analysis, no new phenotypic data were used to find candidate immune exposures; instead, reliance was placed on TCR beta sequences and their occurrence across donors. The study combined high-throughput TCR immunosequencing, statistical association of individual TCRs with disease status, and machine learning to predict cytomegalovirus infection status. Alongside the repertoire data, information on donor age, sex, ethnicity and CMV serostatus was compiled. Among the approximately 400 genotyped donors, approximately 82% belonged to the genetic ancestry cluster associated with self-reported Caucasian donors. Across under 500 genotyped donors of the cohort, an average of about 250,000 unique TCR beta nucleotide sequences per donor were sequenced, and about a sixth of those sequences were non-productive. A later analysis re-examined previously published TCR beta repertoires from hundreds of donors and added high-resolution HLA genotyping to investigate patterns of TCR occurrence. Typing coverage varied by locus: roughly 629-640 donors for A, B, C, DRB1 and DQB1; approximately 500 for DQA1; about 570 for DPA1; roughly 470 for DPB1.

Trimming takes 5 bases from V and 4 bases from J, and the germline ends sit 14 bases apart. The CDR3 runs 14 residues from the cysteine to the phenylalanine. Of all the DNA, just the CDR3 is kept, 42 bases in frame from base 1. Per the germline V gene (reference sequence), SEHNR is the CDR1 and FQNEAQ is the CDR2. The cohort was made up of around 720 healthy bone marrow donors. At the time of sampling, every cohort member was nominally healthy, though immune exposures that went unrecorded were likely present. The donor tested CMV seropositive, placing the donor among the roughly 300 seropositive members of the cohort. A peripheral blood sample was collected from each donor, and TCR beta sequencing was performed on peripheral blood mononuclear cells. The Qiagen DNeasy Blood Extraction Kit was used to extract genomic DNA from the blood cell samples. General study outcomes and caveats: Three of the identified cytomegalovirus-associated TCR beta chains were confirmed in vitro to be specific for cytomegalovirus antigens. Some IMGT-functional V segments, including TRBV6-2 and TRBV6-3, could not be told apart with the 87-base-pair reads, so those segments were excluded. Because HLA typing was unavailable for some donors at each locus, only the typed subset was used in association tests. Most TCR sequences were seen in very few donors, while some public TCRs were found in many individuals. Correlated functional status among segregating V segments might reflect linkage disequilibrium, but an unknown experimental factor could not be ruled out. A further reported finding was that TCR beta sequences accurately predicted the HLA-A and HLA-B alleles for most subjects in the first cohort. Several of the top co-occurrence clusters appeared to be linked to parvovirus B19, influenza, CMV and Epstein-Barr virus, according to a later analysis. An earlier analysis of approximately 590 of the donors showed that most TCR beta V segments appeared in productive rearrangements either about 87% or about 30% of the time, which broadly matched IMGT annotations. The only immune exposure information available for the cohort was CMV serostatus. In a later genetic analysis, fewer N-insertions in productive TCRs were reported among donors in an Asian-associated ancestry cluster than the roughly 640-donor mean. In a later analysis, TCR association rates were found to vary across HLA loci, with the most associated TCRs seen for DRB1 alleles and the fewest for HLA-C alleles. In this cohort, only TCR beta chains were sequenced, and detectable features were limited by the absence of alpha or paired-chain data. The authors suggested that the approach could potentially be extended to other disease states and immunological phenotypes. In a later analysis, HLA-associated TCR beta chains were found to be more clonally expanded and to have lower generation probabilities than equally common non-associated chains. V-gene and J-gene trimming of TCR beta chains was associated with a missense DCLRE1C variant in a later genetic analysis, and the association was replicated in an independent cohort. Over 15 rarely observed V segments, including chromosome 9 orphons, were excluded from the earlier analysis of about 610 of the donors because counts were too low. A total of fewer than 200 TCR beta chains were listed by the study as associated with cytomegalovirus. A later analysis associated about 17,000 TCR beta sequences with specific HLA alleles at a false discovery rate of 0.05. In a later analysis, most CMV-associated TCR beta chains were found to appear HLA-restricted, with HLA associations seemingly driven largely by CMV exposure. Strong co-occurrence of HLA alleles, especially DR and DQ, made assigning TCR associations to individual alleles difficult. Presence/absence analyses assumed roughly uniform sequencing depth across donors, an assumption that may not hold. A cluster of highly shared sequence variants was judged likely to be a technical artifact of the sequencing pipeline. The classifier was reported to diagnose cytomegalovirus status with high specificity and sensitivity in both the original and validation cohorts.

Preparation of the library involved the immunoSEQ multiplex PCR assay. For the multiplex PCR, a mixture combining 60 forward primers for TCR Vbeta segments and 13 reverse primers for TCR Jbeta segments was used. A multiplex PCR assay on genomic DNA amplified the CDR3 region of rearranged TCR beta genes. The Illumina HiSeq System was used to sequence the amplified TCR beta libraries as 87-base-pair reads. As for how the authors treated the data: In a later analysis, 70 million to 95 million unique TCR beta chains were counted across the 666 repertoires, and roughly 11 million of these chains were shared by at least two donors. A nearest-neighbor algorithm error-corrected the raw reads and collapsed the reads into unique sequences, merging closely related sequences to remove PCR and sequencing errors. To assign V, D and J gene segments, CDR3 sequences were aligned to IMGT reference sequences. For a sequence to be retained, at least a six-nucleotide match to both a V gene segment and a J gene segment was required. Rearrangements were called productive when the CDR3 lacked stop codons and stayed in frame with V and J; all others were non-productive. Following IMGT convention, CDR3 was defined as the stretch from the second conserved V-encoded cysteine up to the conserved J-encoded phenylalanine. The earlier analysis of 587 of the donors excluded any sequence lacking an unambiguous match to a single V gene segment. In an earlier analysis of around 590 of the donors, a V segment was called functional when productive rearrangements were above 56.7%, and segregating when the standard deviation between donors exceeded 5%. A statistical classification framework was built for diagnosing cytomegalovirus status from the catalog of TCR beta chain sequences. In a later analysis, TCR nucleotide sequences were compared against IMGT/GENE-DB human TR gene sequences so that V and J genes could be assigned. A later analysis assigned CDR3 sequences and most-parsimonious VDJ recombination scenarios with the TCRdist pipeline. In a later analysis, each TCR beta chain was defined by its CDR3 amino acid sequence together with its V-gene family, and reads lacking a unique V-gene family were excluded. To address suspected cross-contamination and a sequencing artifact, a later analysis removed around 600 highly shared, low-generation-probability nucleotide sequences. A later analysis calculated a clonal expansion index for each public chain from normalized within-repertoire ranks of inferred template counts. In a later analysis, generation probabilities were computed with a VDJ recombination model fitted to out-of-frame rearrangements, and the resulting probabilities were checked against IGoR. A later analysis scored TCR-TCR, TCR-HLA and TCR-CMV co-occurrence with hypergeometric tests, applying a repertoire-size bias correction to TCR pairs. In a later analysis, false discovery rates were estimated by permuting HLA or CMV assignments 20 times. In a later analysis, co-occurring TCRs were grouped using DBSCAN, and TCRdist sequence similarity was added for clustering within HLA-allele-positive subsets. Co-occurrence clustering excluded repertoires with fewer than 30,000 or more than 120,000 public chains, plus five with anomalous nucleotide sharing. TCRdb mirrors the immuneACCESS table, restricted to in-frame sequences. Some clones are absent from its copies; in checked studies, under half trace to an unresolved V gene, and the reason for the others is unknown. The DNA gave D and trimming, while V, J and clone size come from that table. In all, the sample holds more than 150,000 clones, and 60% to 85% of those were seen once. Of the sample, over 2.5% falls within the top ten clones.

Of note for this clone: Its antigen specificity is not known. The record has no base qualities; no much larger clone is one base away.

In this chain, TRBV7-9 is recombined with TRBJ1-1; tentative D gene TRBD1, with 5 bases matching. This receptor was taken from a woman in her 50s in good health and CMV-seropositive. The specimen was PBMCs. The sequenced DNA is TGTGCCAGCAGCCCACAGGTACGTGGCACTGAAGCTTTCTTT. Translated, this gives CASSPQVRGTEAFF.